The 21 T cell receptor beta chains given below trace back to one sample, sequenced in a study of T cells after posttransplantation cyclophosphamide. The table came from immunoSEQ multiplex PCR; TCRdb's copy has only in-frame clones and leaves some out. The sample has some 64,000 clones, around 93% seen once. Sequenced material: PBMCs. The origin of the receptors is a woman aged 30 to 39 in good health and a related stem cell transplant donor.

The chain is built from TRBV19 and TRBJ2-2, with 11 bases that match TRBD2. V shed 0 bases, J shed 4 bases, and the junction held 10 bases outside the gene matches. The length of the CDR3 is 19 residues. Germline V gives CDR1 LNHDA, CDR2 SQIVND (reference sequence). The CDR3, as DNA: TGTGCCAGTAGTATAGATCGCCCTACTAGCGGGGGCTCCACCGGGGAGCTGTTTTTT. This encodes CASSIDRPTSGGSTGELFF.

The rearrangement uses TRBV29-1 and TRBJ2-1, with D unresolved. Germline assignment: CDR1 SQVTM and CDR2 ANQGSEA. V dropped 2 bases and J dropped 4 bases, with 15 bases sitting between them. The CDR3 length is 15 residues. The CDR3 loop is CSVERAGSRYNEQFF. The CDR3 nucleotides are TGCAGCGTTGAAAGGGCCGGCTCGCGATACAATGAGCAGTTCTTC.

In its sample, this clone was seen many times. The genes are TRBV7-2 and TRBJ1-2; TRBD1 agrees at 7 bases. The V segment lost 7 bases and the J segment 7 bases; nucleotides outside the gene matches: 9. CDR3 length equals 13 residues. CDR1 SGHTA and CDR2 FQGNSA come from the germline V gene. CDR3 in DNA: TGTGCCAGCAATCGCCAGGGGGAAGGTGGCTACACCTTC. Protein: CASNRQGEGGYTF.

V is TRBV7-2 and J is TRBJ1-2; D is possibly TRBD1 (6 bases). The V and J ends lost 3 bases and 4 bases respectively, with 15 bases between them. The CDR3 sequence is 15 residues long. Germline assignment: CDR1 SGHTA and CDR2 FQGNSA. Written as DNA, the CDR3 is TGTGCCAGCAGCTTTAATGGGGGGCGCGGCTATGGCTACACCTTC. It yields the protein CASSFNGGRGYGYTF.

The chain has TRBV27 and TRBJ2-2; no reliable D call. Per germline, CDR1 MNHEY and CDR2 SMNVEV (reference sequence). The CDR3 is 12 residues long. Trimming left V 7 bases short and J 2 bases short, with 5 bases between. The CDR3 protein is CASTPNTGELFF. CDR3 nucleotides: TGTGCCAGCACCCCCAACACCGGGGAGCTGTTTTTT.

This chain uses TRBV30 with TRBJ1-1; 7 positions agree with TRBD1. Germline V lookup: CDR1 GTSNPN, CDR2 SVGIG (reference sequence). The CDR3 runs to 13 residues. The trim removed 3 bases at V and 7 bases at J, leaving 8 bases unmatched. The CDR3, as DNA: TGTGCCTGGAGATTTTCAAGACAGGGTGAAGCTTTCTTT. Its translation: CAWRFSRQGEAFF.

The chain has TRBV19 and TRBJ2-2; 10 bases line up with TRBD2. Germline loops: CDR1 LNHDA, CDR2 SQIVND (reference sequence). The CDR3 is 15 residues long. The V and J ends lost 3 bases and 6 bases, in that order; junction bases with no gene match: 4. CDR3 coding DNA: TGTGCCAGTAGTATGATAGCGGGGGGATCCGGGGAGCTGTTTTTT. Its protein product is CASSMIAGGSGELFF.

This clone showed up just once. V is TRBV5-1 and J is TRBJ2-5, with 9 bases aligning to TRBD2. Germline CDR1 SGHRS, CDR2 YFSETQ. This CDR3 region has 15 residues. J was trimmed by 5 bases and V by 2 bases; bases with no gene match: 7. CDR3 loop: CASSFGRGGSETQYF. CDR3 coding DNA: TGCGCCAGCAGCTTCGGGCGGGGGGGCTCGGAGACCCAGTACTTC. Full variable domain (remainder filled in from reference TRBV5-1 and TRBJ2-5): KAGVTQTPRYLIKTRGQQVTLSCSPISGHRSVSWYQQTPGQGLQFLFEYFSETQRNKGNFPGRFSGRQFSNSRSEMNVSTLELGDSALYLCASSFGRGGSETQYFGPGTRLLVL.

This rearrangement joins TRBV6-1 to TRBJ1-6; TRBD1 aligns across 8 bases. Trimming cost V 5 bases and J 9 bases; bases outside gene matches: 9. CDR1 MNHNS and CDR2 SASEGT come from the germline V gene. The CDR3 has 15 residues. The CDR3 here is CASSSQRTGTSPLHF. CDR3 nucleotide sequence: TGTGCCAGCAGTTCTCAACGGACAGGGACTTCACCCCTCCACTTT.

CDR3: CASSIVARASEAFF. In nucleotides, the CDR3 is TGTGCCAGTAGTATAGTGGCCAGGGCTAGTGAAGCTTTCTTT. This chain uses TRBV19 with TRBJ1-1; tentatively, D is TRBD1 (5 bases). This CDR3 contains 14 residues. Germline V gives CDR1 LNHDA, CDR2 SQIVND (reference sequence). The ends were cut back, 1 base at V and 7 bases at J, with 13 bases in the middle.

V is TRBV25-1 and J is TRBJ2-3; tentatively, D is TRBD1 or TRBD2 (6 bases each). Trimming removed 4 bases at V and 1 base at J, with 18 bases between. CDR3 length: 17 amino acids. Germline-derived CDR1 and CDR2 are MGHDK and SYGVNS. CDR3: CASSGALRGRRTDTQYF. DNA for the CDR3: TGTGCCAGCAGTGGCGCCCTTCGGGGGCGTCGCACAGATACGCAGTATTTT.

The CDR3 DNA is TGTGCCAGCAAGGGGGCCGGGGAGCTGTTTTTT. Its protein product is CASKGAGELFF. The chain carries TRBV6-5 and TRBJ2-2; a possible D gene is TRBD1 (6 bases). The CDR3 covers 11 residues. Germline values: CDR1 MNHEY, CDR2 SVGAGI. Trimming removed 7 bases at V and 6 bases at J, with 6 bases between.

The chain combines TRBV18 with TRBJ2-5; 8 bases line up with TRBD1. There are 14 residues in the CDR3. Germline trimming cut 6 bases from V and 4 bases from J; bases unmatched to any gene: 7. In germline, CDR1 is KGHSH, CDR2 LQKENI. The CDR3 nucleotides read TGTGCCAGCTCCCCTGACAGGGGAGGAGAGACCCAGTACTTC. Translating it yields CASSPDRGGETQYF.

The J gene is TRBJ1-6, the V gene TRBV30; D is perhaps TRBD1 (5 bases). The germline gives CDR1 GTSNPN, CDR2 SVGIG (reference sequence). V was pared by 4 bases and J by 8 bases, with 9 bases between. This CDR3 has 12 residues. CDR3 coding DNA: TGTGCCTGGACAGACAGATATTCACCCCTCCACTTT. Protein: CAWTDRYSPLHF. The whole variable domain, filled in from reference TRBV30 and TRBJ1-6, reads SQTIHQWPATLVQPVGSPLSLECTVEGTSNPNLYWYRQAAGRGLQLLFYSVGIGQISSEVPQNLSASRPQDRQFILSSKKLLLSDSGFYLCAWTDRYSPLHFGNGTRLTVT.

V and J are TRBV5-4 and TRBJ2-1; TRBD1 aligns across 9 bases. Unmatched junction bases numbered 5, after V lost 4 bases and J lost 6 bases. CDR3 size: 14 residues. CDR1 and CDR2 from the germline V gene are SGHNT and YYREEE (reference sequence). The CDR3 loop reads CASSRTGAANEQFF. The CDR3 nucleotides are TGTGCCAGCAGCCGGACAGGGGCGGCCAATGAGCAGTTCTTC.

V is TRBV30 and J is TRBJ2-7; 7 bases agree with TRBD1. The junction had 12 bases not matched to a gene; V was cut back by 4 bases and J by 6 bases. Per the germline V gene, CDR1 is GTSNPN and CDR2 is SVGIG (reference sequence). There are 14 residues in the CDR3. This CDR3 reads CAWTVGDSAAEQYF. CDR3 coding DNA: TGTGCCTGGACAGTGGGGGACAGTGCTGCCGAGCAGTACTTC.

The chain recombines TRBV7-2 with TRBJ2-7; D is possibly TRBD2 (6 bases). Trimming took off 2 bases at V and 0 bases at J, with 8 bases between the two ends. Germline values: CDR1 SGHTA, CDR2 FQGNSA. This CDR3 has 14 amino acids. CDR3: CASSLTGGSYEQYF. DNA of the CDR3: TGTGCCAGCAGCTTAACCGGGGGCTCCTACGAGCAGTACTTC.

The J gene is TRBJ1-1, the V gene TRBV2; D remains ambiguous. This CDR3 is 11 amino acids long. V was trimmed by 6 bases and J by 5 bases, leaving 7 bases between them. The germline V gene encodes CDR1 SNHLY and CDR2 FYNNEI. The CDR3 nucleotides are TGTGCCAGCAGGGTTGGAACTGAAGCTTTCTTT. It yields the protein CASRVGTEAFF.

The chain has TRBV5-8 and TRBJ1-5; D perhaps matches TRBD1 (5 bases). CDR3 length equals 16 residues. V lost 6 bases and J lost 2, with 18 bases in between. Germline CDR1 SGHTS, CDR2 YDEGEE. Written as DNA, the CDR3 is TGTGCCAGCACCCTGGGGGTCCTAAGAGGCAATCAGCCCCAGCATTTT. This sequence encodes CASTLGVLRGNQPQHF.

The genes are TRBV4-3 and TRBJ1-4; D gene uncertain. Germline V CDR1 and CDR2: LGHNA, YSLEER. The CDR3 consists of 12 residues. The V gene lost 1 base and the J gene lost 8 bases, with 5 bases spanning the gap. CDR3: CASSQGREKLFF. CDR3 DNA: TGCGCCAGCAGCCAAGGAAGGGAAAAACTGTTTTTT.

The CDR3 nucleotides read TGCGCCAGCAGCTTGGTATTAGCGGGGTACCAAGAGACCCAGTACTTC. Residues: CASSLVLAGYQETQYF. V is TRBV5-1 and J is TRBJ2-5, with TRBD2 matching 8 bases. The CDR3 length is 16 residues. The trim removed 0 bases at V and 0 bases at J, leaving 4 bases unmatched. Germline loops: CDR1 SGHRS, CDR2 YFSETQ.